This T cell receptor (beta chain) stems from a study of shared clonotypes between healthy human individuals. TCRdb keeps only in-frame clones here, not all; method: immunoSEQ multiplex PCR. The data contain about 1 million clones, around 75% of them seen just once; the ten biggest clones take up about 1.5%. The CDR3 runs to 13 residues. V was pared by 5 bases and J by 1 base, with 6 bases between. Germline-derived CDR1 and CDR2 are MGHRA and YSYEKL. The TCR sequence derives from a man younger than 35 in good health. Sequenced sample: memory CD4+ T cells sorted from blood. Stated subset: CD45RA-negative fraction. V is TRBV4-1 and J is TRBJ1-3; D uncertain. For the CDR3, the DNA is TGCGCCAGCAGCTTGGCGTCTGGAAACACCATATATTTT. Translating gives CASSLASGNTIYF.